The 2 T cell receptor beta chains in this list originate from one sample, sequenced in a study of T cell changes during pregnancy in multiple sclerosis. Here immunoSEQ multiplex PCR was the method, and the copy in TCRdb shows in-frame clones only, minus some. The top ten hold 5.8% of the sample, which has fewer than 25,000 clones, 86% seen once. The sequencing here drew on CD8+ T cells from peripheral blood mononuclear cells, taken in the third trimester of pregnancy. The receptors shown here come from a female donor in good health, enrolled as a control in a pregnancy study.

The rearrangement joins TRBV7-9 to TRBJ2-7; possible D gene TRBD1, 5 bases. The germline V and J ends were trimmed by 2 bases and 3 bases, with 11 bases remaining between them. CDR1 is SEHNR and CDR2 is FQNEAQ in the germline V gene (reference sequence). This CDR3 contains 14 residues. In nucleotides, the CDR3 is TGTGCCAGCAGCTTATGGGGCGAGAACTACGAGCAGTACTTC. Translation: CASSLWGENYEQYF.

The CDR3 loop is CASSPRQGSTYSGELFF. The DNA for the CDR3 is TGTGCCAGCAGCCCGCGACAGGGTTCCACCTACTCCGGGGAGCTGTTTTTT. V and J are TRBV4-2 and TRBJ2-2, with 7 bases fitting TRBD1. The germline CDR1 and CDR2 sequences are LGHNA and YNFKEQ. The V and J ends lost 4 bases and 6 bases, in that order; junction bases with no gene match: 14. The CDR3 is made up of 17 amino acids.